This TCR beta chain was documented in a study of blood T cells in healthy people across ages. This CDR3 has 15 amino acids. CDR1 is SNHLY and CDR2 is FYNNEI in the germline V gene. V gave up 4 bases and J gave up 0 bases, with 11 bases separating them. A second PCR of roughly 7 to 11 cycles used a sample-barcoded 5' primer and a J-beta primer mix. TCRdb reprocessed the 5' RACE reads with MiXCR, giving one entry per CDR3 protein. Among roughly 680,000 distinct CDR3 sequences listed, over 40% were seen once. Those donating, healthy Caucasian individuals from Russia, were aged 6 to 90. This TCR came from an elderly woman in good health. The chain carries TRBV2 and TRBJ2-3; possibly TRBD1 or TRBD2 for D (5 bases each). Sequencing was performed on blood. CDR3 bases: TGTGCCAGCAGTGTCCGGGGCGTTAGCACAGATACGCAGTATTTT. Amino acid sequence: CASSVRGVSTDTQYF.